Listed below are T cell receptor beta chains from one sample, sequenced in a study of early T cells in non-severe SARS-CoV-2 infection. TCRdb re-called the 5' RACE reads with MiXCR, one entry per CDR3 protein. The sample holds 100,000 to 120,000 distinct CDR3 sequences; roughly an eighth are singletons and the top ten take 3.5% to 4%. The specimen comprised whole blood, sampled at baseline. The receptors shown here come from an adult who was a healthcare worker with PCR-confirmed SARS-CoV-2 infection or an uninfected control (not recorded which). The CDR3 runs from the conserved cysteine through the conserved F or W. The D gene is left open where the match is weak. Only some rows state a clone size, as once, few, many or a class for expanded clones.

many	NA	TRBV19	TRBJ2-2	TGTGCCAGTAGTATATACCGGGTCTCGGGCGGGGAGCTGTTTTTT	CASSIYRVSGGELFF
NA	NA	TRBV20-1	TRBJ1-2	TGCAGTGCTTTCTCAGACAGTTCTTGGGTATATGGCTACACCTTC	CSAFSDSSWVYGYTF
NA	NA	TRBV9	TRBJ1-3	TGTGCCAGCAGCCCACGAGGACCGTCCCTCTCCTCTGGAAACACCATATATTTT	CASSPRGPSLSSGNTIYF
NA	TRBD1	TRBV11-2	TRBJ1-2	TGTGCCAGCAGCCTAGGGGGCGGAGTCTATGGCTACACCTTC	CASSLGGGVYGYTF
few	NA	TRBV29-1	TRBJ2-4	TGCAGCGTTGAGGGGGTGGCCAAAAACATTCAGTACTTC	CSVEGVAKNIQYF
NA	NA	TRBV6-5	TRBJ2-7	TGTGCCAGCAGTTCTTGGGAACGGTACGAGCAGTACTTC	CASSSWERYEQYF
NA	TRBD1	TRBV12-3/TRBV12-4	TRBJ2-5	TGTGCCAGCACCAGGACAGGGGAGCAAGAGACCCAGTACTTC	CASTRTGEQETQYF
NA	NA	TRBV20-1	TRBJ1-1	TGCAGTGCTGTCGGGGGCAGAACCCCTGAAGCTTTCTTT	CSAVGGRTPEAFF
NA	TRBD2	TRBV20-1	TRBJ2-7	TGCAGTGCTAGTAGGGGACTAGCGGGGAATAATGAGCAGTACTTC	CSASRGLAGNNEQYF
NA	NA	TRBV7-3	TRBJ1-2	TGTGCCAGCAGCTCCCTTCCGACACCGCCGTACTATGGCTACACCTTC	CASSSLPTPPYYGYTF
NA	TRBD2	TRBV3-1	TRBJ2-7	TGTGCCAGCAGCCAAGGGGCGCTAGCGGGGAACGAGCAGTACTTC	CASSQGALAGNEQYF
NA	NA	TRBV6-1	TRBJ1-5	TGTGCCAGCAGTGATTATAGCAATCAGCCCCAGCATTTT	CASSDYSNQPQHF
few	TRBD2	TRBV20-1	TRBJ2-5	TGCAGTGCCCTAGCCCTAGCGGTAGGAGAGACCCAGTACTTC	CSALALAVGETQYF
few	TRBD1	TRBV7-9	TRBJ2-2	TGTGCCAGCAGCCCGGACAGGGGGCTTACCGGGGAGCTGTTTTTT	CASSPDRGLTGELFF
NA	NA	TRBV3-1	TRBJ2-7	TGTGCCAGCAGCCAATCCGGGAGTGGAACCTACGAGCAGTACTTC	CASSQSGSGTYEQYF
many	NA	TRBV7-9	TRBJ1-1	TGTGCCAGCAGCACAACCCGAAACACTGAAGCTTTCTTT	CASSTTRNTEAFF
many	NA	TRBV7-9	TRBJ2-1	TGTGCCAGCAGCCCCTTCTGGGGGACCTACAATGAGCAGTTCTTC	CASSPFWGTYNEQFF
NA	NA	TRBV12-3/TRBV12-4	TRBJ2-1	TGTGCCAGCAGTCCGGACTTTCGTGAGCAGTTCTTC	CASSPDFREQFF
NA	NA	TRBV13	TRBJ2-2	TGTGCCAGCAGCTTATACAGGGTGGGCACCGGGGAGCTGTTTTTT	CASSLYRVGTGELFF
NA	NA	TRBV5-1	TRBJ1-6	TGCGCCAGCAGCCGACAATCGGCGAGCTCCTATAATTCACCCCTCCACTTT	CASSRQSASSYNSPLHF
NA	NA	TRBV9	TRBJ2-7	TGTGCCAGCAGCGTAGCCCCTTCCTACGAGCAGTACTTC	CASSVAPSYEQYF
NA	NA	TRBV12-5	TRBJ1-6	TGTGCTAGTGGTTTGGGGGACGGGAATTCACCCCTCCACTTT	CASGLGDGNSPLHF
few	NA	TRBV28	TRBJ2-1	TGTGCCAGCAGTCAGTCCTACAATGAGCAGTTCTTC	CASSQSYNEQFF
many	NA	TRBV20-1	TRBJ2-3	TGCAGTGCTAAGGGTGCCGGAGTCGCAGATACGCAGTATTTT	CSAKGAGVADTQYF
NA	NA	TRBV9	TRBJ1-4	TGTGCCAGCAGCGCAACTCCTAATGAAAAACTGTTTTTT	CASSATPNEKLFF
few	TRBD1	TRBV5-4	TRBJ2-3	TGTGCCAGCAGCTTGGCAGGACAGGGCACAGATACGCAGTATTTT	CASSLAGQGTDTQYF
NA	TRBD2	TRBV7-8	TRBJ2-3	TGTGCCAGCAGCTTAACGGGACTAGGAAGGCAAAGCACGCAGTATTTT	CASSLTGLGRQSTQYF
few	NA	TRBV12-5	TRBJ2-2	TGTGCTAGCCATTCTTCCGGGACAAACACCGGGGAGCTGTTTTTT	CASHSSGTNTGELFF
NA	NA	TRBV28	TRBJ2-7	TGTGCCAGCACACAACTCAGAAGCTCCTACGAGCAGTACTTC	CASTQLRSSYEQYF
many	NA	TRBV3-1	TRBJ2-3	TGTGCCAGCAGCCACATAAGTGGGACAGATACGCAGTATTTT	CASSHISGTDTQYF
many	TRBD1	TRBV7-2	TRBJ1-2	TGTGCCAGCAGCCCAACTGGAGGGGGCGGGGGCTATGGCTACACCTTC	CASSPTGGGGGYGYTF
many	TRBD1	TRBV10-3	TRBJ1-2	TGTGCCATCAGTGAGTCGACTCTCCGCCCGGGACAGAACTATGGCTACACCTTC	CAISESTLRPGQNYGYTF
few	TRBD2	TRBV29-1	TRBJ2-3	TGCAGCGGGAGAGCGGGGGGAGTGACAGATACGCAGTATTTT	CSGRAGGVTDTQYF
few	TRBD2	TRBV20-1	TRBJ2-5	TGCAGTGCTAGCCTTGGTAGCGGGGGGGTTAAAGAGACCCAGTACTTC	CSASLGSGGVKETQYF
few	NA	TRBV28	TRBJ2-1	TGTGCCAGCAGTTTAAGTGCCAGACAACAGCAGTTCTTC	CASSLSARQQQFF
many	TRBD1	TRBV6-6	TRBJ1-6	TGTGCCAGCAGTTACAGGGACAGCTCACCCCTCCACTTT	CASSYRDSSPLHF
few	TRBD1	TRBV7-8	TRBJ1-1	TGTGCCAGCAGCTCCTGGACAGGGCATATGAACACTGAAGCTTTCTTT	CASSSWTGHMNTEAFF
NA	TRBD1	TRBV6-5	TRBJ2-3	TGTGCCAGCAGCAACACAGGGGGCCCTAGCACAGATACGCAGTATTTT	CASSNTGGPSTDTQYF